Shown below are 7 T cell receptor beta chains from a single sample sequenced in a study of blood T cell repertoires in COVID-19. TCRdb keeps only in-frame clones here, not all; method: immunoSEQ multiplex PCR. Among roughly 200,000 clones listed, roughly 90% were seen once. Sequencing was carried out using peripheral blood. The receptors derive from a man aged 35-49 years with acute or convalescent COVID-19.

V gene TRBV4-2 combines with J gene TRBJ1-5; weak D call: TRBD1 (5 bases). Per the germline V gene, CDR1 is LGHNA and CDR2 is YNFKEQ. Trimming shortened V by 3 bases and J by 6 bases, and 18 bases separated the two germline ends. The CDR3 runs 16 residues. CDR3 DNA: TGTGCCAGCAGCCAGGGCCTGGGAAGGGGCAGTCAGCCCCAGCATTTT. It translates to CASSQGLGRGSQPQHF.

The chain is built from TRBV5-8 and TRBJ2-5; 8 nucleotides line up with TRBD2. There are 15 residues in the CDR3. Germline CDR1 is SGHTS and CDR2 is YDEGEE. After removal of 5 bases from V and 2 bases from J, the junction contained 8 bases not matched to a gene. The CDR3 sequence: CASSSSGGKQETQYF. CDR3 in DNA: TGTGCCAGCAGTTCCAGCGGGGGCAAGCAAGAGACCCAGTACTTC. Filled out from reference TRBV5-8 and TRBJ2-5, the complete variable domain reads EAGVTQSPTHLIKTRGQQATLRCSPISGHTSVYWYQQALGLGLQFLLWYDEGEERNRGNFPPRFSGRQFPNYSSELNVNALELEDSALYLCASSSSGGKQETQYFGPGTRLLVL.

This CDR3 is CALDGGSYGYTF. As DNA, the CDR3 is TGTGCCTTGGACGGGGGGAGCTATGGCTACACCTTC. This chain joins TRBV30 and TRBJ1-2; maybe TRBD1 (5 bases). The CDR3 is 12 amino acids. V was cut by 7 bases and J by 4 bases, with 13 bases left in between. Germline CDR1 GTSNPN, CDR2 SVGIG (reference sequence).

This chain joins TRBV27 and TRBJ2-7, with D tentatively TRBD1 (6 bases). The CDR3 spans 15 residues. Deletions cut 2 bases from V and 0 bases from J, with 11 bases between. The germline CDR1 and CDR2 sequences are MNHEY and SMNVEV (reference sequence). CDR3 coding DNA: TGTGCCAGCAGTTTAAGCAGGGGCCCCTCCTACGAGCAGTACTTC. Amino acids: CASSLSRGPSYEQYF.

The V gene is TRBV11-3, the J gene TRBJ1-1; D is possibly TRBD1 (6 bases). Germline values: CDR1 SGHNT, CDR2 YENEEA. The ends were cut back, 6 bases at V and 0 bases at J, with 11 bases in the middle. This CDR3 comprises 14 residues. The CDR3 DNA follows: TGTGCCAGCAGTTTGACAGGCATGAACACTGAAGCTTTCTTT. Amino acid sequence: CASSLTGMNTEAFF.

The genes are TRBV5-1 and TRBJ2-7, with a weak D call TRBD1 (5 bases). V was shortened by 4 bases and J by 4 bases, with 21 bases between the two germline ends. The CDR3 loop spans 16 amino acids. The germline V gene encodes CDR1 SGHRS and CDR2 YFSETQ. Here the CDR3 DNA reads TGCGCCAGCAGCCCCACCTTTTCCGGCAGGGCATACGAGCAGTACTTC. It encodes CASSPTFSGRAYEQYF.

The chain employs TRBV28 and TRBJ2-7; D perhaps matches TRBD1 (6 bases). V was trimmed by 8 bases and J by 5 bases, leaving 16 bases between them. The CDR3 length is 13 residues. From germline, CDR1 is MDHEN and CDR2 SYDVKM. The CDR3 DNA reads as TGTGCCAGCGGACCACAGGGTACCCACGAGCAGTACTTC. The encoded protein is CASGPQGTHEQYF.